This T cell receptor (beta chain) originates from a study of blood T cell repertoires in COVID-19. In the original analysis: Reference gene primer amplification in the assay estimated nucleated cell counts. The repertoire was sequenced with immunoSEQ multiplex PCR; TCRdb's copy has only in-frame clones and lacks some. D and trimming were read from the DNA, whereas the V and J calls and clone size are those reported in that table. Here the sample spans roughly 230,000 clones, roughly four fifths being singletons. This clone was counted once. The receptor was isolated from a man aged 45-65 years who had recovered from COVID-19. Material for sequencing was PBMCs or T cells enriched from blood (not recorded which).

This CDR3 reads CASSREAGGYTF. CDR3 bases: TGTGCCAGCAGCCGGGAGGCGGGGGGCTACACCTTC. The V and J genes are TRBV7-8 and TRBJ1-2; D gene unclear. The V and J ends lost 5 bases and 8 bases respectively, with 12 bases between them. The CDR3 loop spans 12 amino acids. Germline CDR1 and CDR2: SGHVS and FQNEAQ.